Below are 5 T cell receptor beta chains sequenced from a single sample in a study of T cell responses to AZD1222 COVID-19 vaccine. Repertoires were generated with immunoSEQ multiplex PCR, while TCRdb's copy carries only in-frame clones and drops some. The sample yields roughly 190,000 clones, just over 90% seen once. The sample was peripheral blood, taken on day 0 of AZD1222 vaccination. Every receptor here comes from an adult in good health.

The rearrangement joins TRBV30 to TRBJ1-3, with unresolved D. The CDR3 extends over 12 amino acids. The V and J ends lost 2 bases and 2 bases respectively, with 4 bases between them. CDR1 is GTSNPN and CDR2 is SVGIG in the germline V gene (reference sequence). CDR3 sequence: CAWSLTGNTIYF. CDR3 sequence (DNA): TGTGCCTGGAGTTTGACTGGAAACACCATATATTTT.

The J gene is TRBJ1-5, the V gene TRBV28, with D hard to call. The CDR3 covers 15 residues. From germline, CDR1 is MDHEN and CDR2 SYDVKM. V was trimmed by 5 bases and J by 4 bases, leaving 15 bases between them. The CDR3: CASSPTHGKNQPQHF. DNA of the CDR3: TGTGCCAGCAGTCCAACCCATGGCAAGAATCAGCCCCAGCATTTT. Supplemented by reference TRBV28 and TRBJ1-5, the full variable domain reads DVKVTQSSRYLVKRTGEKVFLECVQDMDHENMFWYRQDPGLGLRLIYFSYDVKMKEKGDIPEGYSVSREKKERFSLILESASTNQTSMYLCASSPTHGKNQPQHFGDGTRLSIL.

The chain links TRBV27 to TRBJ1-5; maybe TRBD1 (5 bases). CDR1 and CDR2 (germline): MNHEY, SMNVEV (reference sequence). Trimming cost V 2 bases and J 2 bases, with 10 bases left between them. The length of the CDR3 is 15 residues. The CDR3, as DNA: TGTGCCAGCAGTTTAGAAGGGGCGGGCAATCAGCCCCAGCATTTT. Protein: CASSLEGAGNQPQHF.

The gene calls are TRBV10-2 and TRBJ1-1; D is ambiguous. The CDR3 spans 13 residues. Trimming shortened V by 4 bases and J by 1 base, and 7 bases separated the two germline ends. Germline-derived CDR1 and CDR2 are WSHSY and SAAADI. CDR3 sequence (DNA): TGCGCCAGCAGTGCGGGGAAGAACACTGAAGCTTTCTTT. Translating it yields CASSAGKNTEAFF.

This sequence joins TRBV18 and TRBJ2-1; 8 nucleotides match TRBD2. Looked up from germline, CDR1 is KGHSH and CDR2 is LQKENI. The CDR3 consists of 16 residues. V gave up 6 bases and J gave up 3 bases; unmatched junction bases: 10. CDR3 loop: CASSLTPGGRYNEQFF. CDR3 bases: TGTGCCAGCTCGCTTACTCCGGGGGGGCGCTACAATGAGCAGTTCTTC.